One TCR beta chain is described in this entry. Assay: immunoSEQ multiplex PCR; the TCRdb copy retains only in-frame clones and omits some. The data show roughly 45,000 clones, 88% seen once. Germline V CDR1 and CDR2: SGHTS, YDEGEE. The CDR3 contains 15 residues. V shed 5 bases, J shed 5 bases, and the junction held 7 bases outside the gene matches. The sample belongs to a study of PD-L1 blockade in urothelial cancer. The material sequenced was PBMCs, taken around atezolizumab (anti-PD-L1) treatment. The sequence was collected from a woman between 55 and 75 years old with urothelial cancer. The chain uses TRBV5-8 and TRBJ2-5; 12 nucleotides match TRBD2. CDR3 protein: CASRSKGTSGETQYF. Written as DNA, the CDR3 is TGTGCCAGCAGAAGTAAAGGGACTAGCGGGGAGACCCAGTACTTC.